These 21 T cell receptor beta chains were all obtained from the same sample, sequenced in a study of blood T cell repertoires in COVID-19. Clones were read by immunoSEQ multiplex PCR, and TCRdb kept only the in-frame ones, dropping some. The sample has a few hundred thousand clones; around 84% are singletons. Sequenced input: PBMCs or T cells enriched from blood (not recorded which). Receptors originate from a middle-aged man who had recovered from COVID-19.

This chain connects TRBV5-1 to TRBJ1-1; 9 bases map to TRBD1. The CDR3 covers 14 residues. V was clipped by 4 bases and J by 1 base; unmatched bases: 2. Germline loops: CDR1 SGHRS, CDR2 YFSETQ. CDR3: CASSKTGGNTEAFF. CDR3 nucleotide sequence: TGCGCCAGCAGCAAGACAGGGGGGAACACTGAAGCTTTCTTT.

The CDR3 protein is CRRQVLAGDCHEQYF. The CDR3 DNA reads TGCAGAAGGCAGGTCCTAGCGGGAGATTGCCACGAGCAGTACTTC. V gene TRBV29-1 combines with J gene TRBJ2-7; TRBD2 matches 10 bases. Germline V gene sequence: CDR1 SQVTM, CDR2 ANQGSEA. There are 15 residues in the CDR3.

The chain couples TRBV19 to TRBJ1-4; 7 bases fit TRBD1. The CDR3 sequence is 15 residues long. V lost 7 bases, J lost 3 bases, and 8 bases stayed unmatched. The germline CDR1 and CDR2 sequences are LNHDA and SQIVND (reference sequence). CDR3 bases: TGTGCCAGTACACAGGGGCCTCCGCCTAATGAAAAACTGTTTTTT. It codes for CASTQGPPPNEKLFF.

This clone was observed a single time. This chain connects TRBV5-4 to TRBJ1-1; 7 nucleotides agree with TRBD1. The CDR3 covers 15 residues. V was pared by 4 bases and J by 4 bases, with 10 bases of the junction left unmatched. CDR1 is SGHNT and CDR2 is YYREEE in the germline V gene (reference sequence). The CDR3 nucleotides are TGTGCCAGCAGCCTGCGACAGGGAGGTGGCACTGAAGCTTTCTTT. Translating it yields CASSLRQGGGTEAFF.

The chain employs TRBV25-1 and TRBJ1-2; 7 nucleotides align to TRBD1. The J segment lost 4 bases and the V segment lost 4 bases, leaving 9 bases of the junction unmatched. Germline-derived CDR1 and CDR2 are MGHDK and SYGVNS. The CDR3 totals 15 residues. The CDR3 nucleotides are TGTGCCAGCAGTGCCTGGGACAGCACGACCTATGGCTACACCTTC. Amino acids: CASSAWDSTTYGYTF.

This clone was counted between two and nine times. The CDR3 sequence is CASSTTTAGGAGYGYTF. CDR3 DNA: TGTGCCAGTAGTACCACCACCGCAGGGGGCGCTGGATATGGCTACACCTTC. The rearrangement links TRBV19 to TRBJ1-2; 8 positions match TRBD1. The CDR3 is made up of 17 amino acids. Germline assignment: CDR1 LNHDA and CDR2 SQIVND (reference sequence). V lost 4 bases and J lost 5; bases outside the gene matches: 15.

The CDR3 spells CASSFLGLSTDTQYF. CDR3 nucleotides: TGTGCCAGCAGTTTTCTAGGACTAAGCACAGATACGCAGTATTTT. The chain carries TRBV28 and TRBJ2-3; D possibly corresponds to TRBD2 (6 bases). The CDR3 is 15 amino acids. Per germline, CDR1 MDHEN and CDR2 SYDVKM. V lost 3 bases, J lost 0 bases, and 10 bases lay in between.

The chain is built from TRBV7-6 and TRBJ2-7; maybe TRBD1 (6 bases). This CDR3 region has 13 residues. The V end lost 2 bases, the J end lost 5 bases, and 10 bases lay between the germline ends. Germline V gene sequence: CDR1 SGHVS, CDR2 FNYEAQ. In DNA form, the CDR3 reads TGTGCCAGCAGCTTAAGCCCAGGGGACGAGCAGTACTTC. Amino acid sequence: CASSLSPGDEQYF.

This chain connects TRBV18 to TRBJ1-6; possibly TRBD1 for D (5 bases). From germline, CDR1 is KGHSH and CDR2 LQKENI. This CDR3 has 13 amino acids. V was pared by 4 bases and J by 8 bases, with 9 bases between. The CDR3 loop reads CASSLEGDSPLHF. DNA for the CDR3: TGTGCCAGCTCACTTGAAGGGGATTCACCCCTCCACTTT.

The chain employs TRBV5-1 and TRBJ2-7, with D perhaps TRBD1 (6 bases). This CDR3 region has 16 residues. Trimming left V 0 bases short and J 1 base short, with 14 bases between. Per germline, CDR1 SGHRS and CDR2 YFSETQ. The chain's CDR3 is CASSLVAGELSYEQYF. CDR3 nucleotide sequence: TGCGCCAGCAGCTTGGTGGCAGGGGAGTTATCCTACGAGCAGTACTTC. The full variable domain, with the rest looked up from reference TRBV5-1 and TRBJ2-7, is KAGVTQTPRYLIKTRGQQVTLSCSPISGHRSVSWYQQTPGQGLQFLFEYFSETQRNKGNFPGRFSGRQFSNSRSEMNVSTLELGDSALYLCASSLVAGELSYEQYFGPGTRLTVT.

This chain connects TRBV6-5 to TRBJ2-7; 7 bases align to TRBD2. Germline assignment: CDR1 MNHEY and CDR2 SVGAGI. J was trimmed by 2 bases and V by 2 bases; bases with no gene match: 9. This CDR3 has 16 residues. CDR3 amino acids: CASSYQAGEATYEQYF. The CDR3 DNA is TGTGCCAGCAGTTACCAGGCGGGAGAAGCGACCTACGAGCAGTACTTC.

The genes are TRBV19 and TRBJ2-7, with 10 bases matching TRBD1. The V gene end was trimmed by 10 bases and the J gene end by 3 bases; junction bases not matched to a gene: 15. CDR3 size: 16 residues. CDR1 LNHDA and CDR2 SQIVND come from the germline V gene (reference sequence). The CDR3 region has the DNA TGTGCCACCGGAAATCCTGGGGGGACAGGGGTCTACGAGCAGTACTTC. Translation gives CATGNPGGTGVYEQYF.

The rearrangement joins TRBV6-5 to TRBJ1-4, with 8 bases that match TRBD1. CDR1 MNHEY and CDR2 SVGAGI come from the germline V gene. The J segment lost 4 bases and the V segment lost 6 bases, leaving 1 base of the junction unmatched. The CDR3 loop spans 13 amino acids. The CDR3 spells CASRDRVNEKLFF. For the CDR3, the DNA is TGTGCCAGCAGGGACAGGGTTAATGAAAAACTGTTTTTT.

The chain has TRBV6-2 or TRBV6-3 and TRBJ2-5; 7 bases line up with TRBD1. The J segment lost 2 bases and the V segment lost 2 bases, leaving 14 bases of the junction unmatched. Germline-derived CDR1 and CDR2 are MNHEY and SVGEGT. This CDR3 region has 18 residues. CDR3 bases: TGTGCCAGCAGTTACGGGCGCGAGGGGGCCCTCTGGCAAGAGACCCAGTACTTC. Its protein product is CASSYGREGALWQETQYF.

The rearrangement links TRBV20-1 to TRBJ2-2; 10 bases are a match to TRBD2. The CDR3 contains 15 residues. The junction had 6 bases not matched to a gene; V was cut back by 3 bases and J by 5 bases. The V gene's germline CDR1 is DFQATT and CDR2 SNEGSKA (reference sequence). The CDR3 sequence: CSASKPSGRTGELFF. CDR3 coding DNA: TGCAGTGCTAGTAAACCTAGCGGGAGAACCGGGGAGCTGTTTTTT.

The CDR3: CASSSKGQAEAFF. The CDR3 coding sequence is TGCGCCAGCAGCTCAAAGGGACAGGCCGAAGCTTTCTTT. This rearrangement joins TRBV5-1 to TRBJ1-1; 8 bases are a match to TRBD1. V trimming: 3 bases; J trimming: 8 bases; junction bases outside the gene matches: 6. The germline CDR1 and CDR2 sequences are SGHRS and YFSETQ. The CDR3 sequence is 13 residues long.

The chain uses TRBV7-9 and TRBJ2-7; 8 positions match TRBD2. The germline gives CDR1 SEHNR, CDR2 FQNEAQ (reference sequence). CDR3 size: 13 residues. Germline trimming cut 10 bases from V and 5 bases from J; bases unmatched to any gene: 10. The CDR3 coding sequence is TGTGCCACCCCTTCGGGAGGGCCTCACGAGCAGTACTTC. Translating it yields CATPSGGPHEQYF.

The DNA for the CDR3 is TGCAGCGTTGAAGATCATCGGAGCGGGAGTGGGGATACGCAGTATTTT. Encoded protein: CSVEDHRSGSGDTQYF. The rearrangement joins TRBV29-1 to TRBJ2-3; 8 bases fit TRBD2. The CDR3 consists of 16 residues. The J segment lost 6 bases and the V segment lost 0 bases, leaving 11 bases of the junction unmatched. Germline values: CDR1 SQVTM, CDR2 ANQGSEA.

The chain uses TRBV5-1 and TRBJ2-7; 14 bases are shared with TRBD2. Germline V gene lookup returns CDR1 SGHRS and CDR2 YFSETQ. The CDR3 is 22 residues long. Unmatched junction bases numbered 26, after V lost 5 bases and J lost 4 bases. CDR3 amino acids: CASRWPTPLPRLAGGPTYEQYF. As DNA, the CDR3 is TGCGCCAGCAGGTGGCCGACCCCCTTACCTCGACTAGCGGGAGGGCCCACTTACGAGCAGTACTTC.

The chain combines TRBV9 with TRBJ2-7, with 11 positions matching TRBD1. V lost 3 bases and J lost 4; bases outside the gene matches: 6. CDR1 and CDR2 from the germline V gene are SGDLS and YYNGEE. The CDR3 is 15 amino acids. The CDR3 nucleotides read TGTGCCAGCAGCGCATGGACAGGGGGCGGATACGAGCAGTACTTC. Encoded protein: CASSAWTGGGYEQYF.

The J gene is TRBJ1-1, the V gene TRBV9, with a tentative D call TRBD1 (5 bases). The V and J ends lost 3 bases and 6 bases respectively, with 18 bases between them. The CDR3 spans 15 residues. CDR1 and CDR2 from the germline V gene are SGDLS and YYNGEE. The CDR3 DNA follows: TGTGCCAGCAGCGCGGACATTCTAGAAATCCCTGAAGCTTTCTTT. This translates into CASSADILEIPEAFF.